These T cell receptor beta chains were read from a single sample in a study of cytomegalovirus exposure and HLA in healthy donors. The protocol was immunoSEQ multiplex PCR, while the TCRdb copy is restricted to in-frame clones and leaves out a portion. The sample contains roughly 140,000 clones, approximately 88% of which appear only once. Sequencing was done on a sample of PBMCs. The receptors were sampled from a woman between 18 and 29 years old in good health and CMV-seropositive. CDR3s include the opening cysteine and the closing phenylalanine or tryptophan. D genes are given only for firm matches. Expanded clones are given a class, and other clones once, few, many or no size at all.

V	J	size	D	DNA	CDR3
TRBV5-1	TRBJ1-2	NA	NA	TGCGCCAGCAGCTTGGACAGGGCTGGCTACACCTTC	CASSLDRAGYTF
TRBV6-5	TRBJ2-7	NA	TRBD1	TGTGCCAGCAACGAACAGGGGGCGTCGGACGAGCAGTACTTC	CASNEQGASDEQYF
TRBV11-2	TRBJ2-7	NA	TRBD2	TGTGCCAGCAGCTCGGGACTAGCGAACGAGCAGTACTTC	CASSSGLANEQYF
TRBV7-8	TRBJ2-1	NA	NA	TGTGCCAGCAGCCCCAGTAGGGGGAGGGGCCGTAATGAGCAGTTCTTC	CASSPSRGRGRNEQFF
TRBV5-1	TRBJ1-2	NA	TRBD1	TGCGCCAGCAGACGGGACAGGGATGGCTACACCTTC	CASRRDRDGYTF
TRBV5-1	TRBJ2-1	NA	NA	TGCGCCAGCAGCTTGTCGTCGTGGGGCCAGCACAATGAGCAGTTCTTC	CASSLSSWGQHNEQFF
TRBV5-1	TRBJ2-5	NA	TRBD2	TGCGCCAGCAGATGGACTAGCGGGACAGAGACCCAGTACTTC	CASRWTSGTETQYF
TRBV4-2	TRBJ1-1	NA	NA	TGTGCCAGCAGCCAAGGTGAAGGGGATAGGGCTTTCTTT	CASSQGEGDRAFF
TRBV9	TRBJ2-3	few	TRBD1	TGTGCCAGCACGTCAGGGGGAAGAAGGACAGATACGCAGTATTTT	CASTSGGRRTDTQYF
TRBV5-4	TRBJ1-4	NA	NA	TGTGCCAGCAGCGCCCACCTCTTAGGGGGTAATGAAAAACTGTTTTTT	CASSAHLLGGNEKLFF
TRBV11-2	TRBJ1-1	NA	NA	TGTGCCAGCAGCTTAACCGCGAGCACTGAAGCTTTCTTT	CASSLTASTEAFF
TRBV5-4	TRBJ2-7	NA	TRBD2	TGTGCCAGCAGTTCGCAAACGAGCGGGAAGCCCCACGAGCAGTACTTC	CASSSQTSGKPHEQYF
TRBV29-1	TRBJ1-1	NA	TRBD1	TGCAGCGTTGCCGGGACAGGGGTCTCTGAAGCTTTCTTT	CSVAGTGVSEAFF
TRBV2	TRBJ1-2	NA	TRBD1	TGTGCCAGCAGGGACAGGGGGGACTATGGCTACACCTTC	CASRDRGDYGYTF
TRBV19	TRBJ2-5	NA	TRBD1	TGTGCCAGTAGATTGGGGACAGGGGCCTCTAAGCAAGAGACCCAGTACTTC	CASRLGTGASKQETQYF
TRBV15	TRBJ2-7	NA	NA	TGTGCCACCAGCAGAGCGGTGGGAGGCAGGGGGGTATACGAGCAGTACTTC	CATSRAVGGRGVYEQYF
TRBV2	TRBJ2-5	NA	TRBD2	TGTGCCAGCAGTTCTCATCCGGGACTAGCGGGAGGGTACTTC	CASSSHPGLAGGYF
TRBV29-1	TRBJ2-7	NA	TRBD2	TGCAGCGCTGGGGGGACTAGCGGGGTCTACGAGCAGTACTTC	CSAGGTSGVYEQYF
TRBV7-3	TRBJ2-1	NA	TRBD1	TGTGCCAGCAGCTTAAAAGGACAGGGGGCTCATGAGCAGTTCTTC	CASSLKGQGAHEQFF
TRBV5-1	TRBJ2-5	NA	NA	TGCGCCAGCAGCTTGGTAGTCGGGGAGACCCAGTACTTC	CASSLVVGETQYF
TRBV28	TRBJ1-2	NA	TRBD1	TGTGCCAGCAGTTCCGTAACGGTCGGGACAGGGGATTTGTTGGGCGGCTACACCTTC	CASSSVTVGTGDLLGGYTF
TRBV6-4	TRBJ2-2	few	NA	TGTGCCAGCAGTGACTCCCAGTCAGCCGGGGAGCTGTTTTTT	CASSDSQSAGELFF
TRBV30	TRBJ2-1	NA	TRBD2	TGTGCCTGGGGGAGGGGCGGGGGTGAGCAGTTCTTC	CAWGRGGGEQFF
TRBV10-3	TRBJ2-2	NA	NA	TGTGCCATCAGTGAACTGGCGGATAACACCGGGGAGCTGTTTTTT	CAISELADNTGELFF
TRBV19	TRBJ2-5	NA	NA	TGTGCCAGTAGACCTAATGCAGGGGGGATGACCCAGTACTTC	CASRPNAGGMTQYF
TRBV7-3	TRBJ2-1	NA	NA	TGTGCCAGCAGCTTAAACCACCCAGACAATGAGCAGTTCTTC	CASSLNHPDNEQFF
TRBV6-5	TRBJ2-3	NA	TRBD2	TGTGCCACAGGAATAGCGGGAGGGCCAACAGATACGCAGTATTTT	CATGIAGGPTDTQYF
TRBV5-5	TRBJ1-2	NA	TRBD1	TGTGCCAGCAGCTTGGCCATGACAGGGGGCGCTTATGGCTACACCTTC	CASSLAMTGGAYGYTF
TRBV5-1	TRBJ1-3	NA	NA	TGCGCCAGCAGCTTGGGGGGCACACAATCCACCATATATTTT	CASSLGGTQSTIYF
TRBV11-2	TRBJ1-5	few	TRBD1	TGTGCCAGCAGCTCAGGGACAGCTTATAGCAATCAGCCCCAGCATTTT	CASSSGTAYSNQPQHF
TRBV10-3	TRBJ1-5	NA	NA	TGTGCCATCAGTGTAGATCAGCCCCAGCATTTT	CAISVDQPQHF
TRBV28	TRBJ2-3	NA	TRBD1	TGTGCCACCAAGACAGGGGGCACAGATACGCAGTATTTT	CATKTGGTDTQYF
TRBV2	TRBJ2-2	NA	TRBD2	TGTGCCAGCAGTGACCCCGGGACTAGCGGGAGCATCGGCACCGGGGAGCTGTTTTTT	CASSDPGTSGSIGTGELFF
TRBV19	TRBJ2-7	NA	NA	TGTGCCAATCATCCCCGACAGGACGCGGATATCTACGAGCAGTACTTC	CANHPRQDADIYEQYF
TRBV2	TRBJ1-4	few	TRBD1	TGTGCCAGCAGCCCACTACAGGGGACTAATGAAAAACTGTTTTTT	CASSPLQGTNEKLFF
TRBV2	TRBJ1-1	NA	TRBD1	TGTGCCAGCAGGGACAGGGGTTTTACAGCTGAAGCTTTCTTT	CASRDRGFTAEAFF
TRBV6-9	TRBJ2-7	NA	TRBD2	TGTGCCAGCAGCCCCGGGACTAGCGGGAGGAGGGAGCAGTACTTC	CASSPGTSGRREQYF
TRBV7-9	TRBJ2-5	NA	NA	TGTGCCAGCAGCTTAACAGAAGAGACCCAGTACTTC	CASSLTEETQYF
TRBV6-5	TRBJ2-7	NA	NA	TGTGCCAGCTTACTTGGGCCGAGCTCCTACGAGCAGTACTTC	CASLLGPSSYEQYF
TRBV15	TRBJ2-1	NA	TRBD1	TGTGCCACCAGCAGGCGGGACAGGATATACAATGAGCAGTTCTTC	CATSRRDRIYNEQFF
TRBV6-6	TRBJ2-7	NA	TRBD2	TGTGCCAGCACCCAAGGACTAGCGGGAGATCTTGACGAGCAGTACTTC	CASTQGLAGDLDEQYF
TRBV2	TRBJ1-2	NA	NA	TGTGCCAGCAGTGAGGATGGCGGAGAAGCTAACTATGGCTACACCTTC	CASSEDGGEANYGYTF
TRBV6-5	TRBJ2-7	NA	TRBD1	TGTGCCAGCAGTTCCGAGACAGGGAGCTCCTACGAGCAGTACTTC	CASSSETGSSYEQYF
TRBV18	TRBJ2-5	NA	TRBD1	TGTGCCAGCTCACCTCTAGGGGACAGAAGTGGCGAGACCCAGTACTTC	CASSPLGDRSGETQYF
TRBV19	TRBJ1-4	once	TRBD1	TGTGCCAGTAGTTCGACAGACAGGGTTGGTAAAAAACTGTTTTTT	CASSSTDRVGKKLFF
TRBV4-2	TRBJ2-1	NA	TRBD1	TGTGCCAGCAGCCCCTCCTTTGACAGGGTAGACAATGAGCAGTTCTTC	CASSPSFDRVDNEQFF
TRBV4-2	TRBJ1-2	few	TRBD1	TGTGCCAGCAGCCCGAGGGACAGGGGGCGCAACTATGGCTACACCTTC	CASSPRDRGRNYGYTF
TRBV4-1	TRBJ2-3	NA	NA	TGCGCCAGCAGACAAACAGGAATAGGCACAGATACGCAGTATTTT	CASRQTGIGTDTQYF